Below are 18 T cell receptor beta chains sequenced from a single sample in a study of shared clonotypes between healthy human individuals. Some clones are missing from TCRdb's copy, which holds only in-frame ones; the method was immunoSEQ multiplex PCR. The table records roughly 1,500,000 clones, 95% to 99% of them present only once. The sample consisted of naive CD4+ T cells sorted from blood. Sample subset: CD45RA+ positively selected. These receptors came from a man aged 25 to 45 in good health.

Details on this clone: Other nucleotide sequences from this sample produce the same CDR3. The J gene is TRBJ2-1, the V gene TRBV6-5; TRBD1 is a possible D gene (5 bases). CDR3 length: 15 amino acids. Trimming removed 2 bases from V and 9 bases from J, with 17 bases in between. The germline V gene encodes CDR1 MNHEY and CDR2 SVGAGI. The CDR3 protein is CASSYLPGKVGEQFF. DNA for the CDR3: TGTGCCAGCAGTTACCTCCCAGGGAAGGTGGGTGAGCAGTTCTTC.

The V and J genes are TRBV27 and TRBJ1-5; possibly TRBD1 for D (6 bases). This CDR3 contains 19 residues. V dropped 2 bases and J dropped 0 bases, with 20 bases sitting between them. Germline CDR1 and CDR2: MNHEY and SMNVEV (reference sequence). The CDR3 sequence: CASSLARQGPPYSNQPQHF. The CDR3 region has the DNA TGTGCCAGCAGTTTAGCCCGGCAGGGGCCGCCTTATAGCAATCAGCCCCAGCATTTT.

Remarks on this clone: An end of the junction does not agree with germline; a read error may underlie this. The CDR3 DNA is TGTGCTAGCAGCTTAGTGCCTGGCCCCACAAACACCGGGGAGCTGTTTTTT. Protein sequence: CASSLVPGPTNTGELFF. The J gene is TRBJ2-2, the V gene TRBV7-7; no clear D. This CDR3 is built from 17 residues. Germline-derived CDR1 and CDR2 are SSHAT and FNYEAQ (reference sequence).

The rearrangement joins TRBV4-3 to TRBJ2-2, with 11 bases lining up with TRBD2. The length of the CDR3 is 20 residues. Looked up from germline, CDR1 is LGHNA and CDR2 is YSLEER. The V and J ends lost 0 bases and 6 bases, in that order; junction bases with no gene match: 15. CDR3 sequence: CASSQERHSGRALVAGELFF. The CDR3 bases are TGCGCCAGCAGCCAAGAAAGGCATAGCGGGAGGGCCCTCGTTGCCGGGGAGCTGTTTTTT.

V gene TRBV29-1 combines with J gene TRBJ2-1, with a tentative D call TRBD1 (5 bases). The CDR3 spans 11 residues. Germline CDR1 reads SQVTM; CDR2 reads ANQGSEA. The V end lost 2 bases, the J end lost 14 bases, and 13 bases lay between the germline ends. The CDR3 bases are TGCAGCGTTGAATTTGGGCAGGGAAAGTTCTTC. It yields the protein CSVEFGQGKFF.

The chain has TRBV5-1 and TRBJ2-7, with no clear D. Trimming removed 4 bases at V and 3 bases at J, with 5 bases between. CDR1 and CDR2 (germline): SGHRS, YFSETQ. This CDR3 region has 11 residues. The CDR3 DNA reads TGCGCCAGCAGCGACAACTACGAGCAGTACTTC. Translation gives CASSDNYEQYF. Using reference TRBV5-1 and TRBJ2-7 for the parts outside the CDR3, the full variable domain is KAGVTQTPRYLIKTRGQQVTLSCSPISGHRSVSWYQQTPGQGLQFLFEYFSETQRNKGNFPGRFSGRQFSNSRSEMNVSTLELGDSALYLCASSDNYEQYFGPGTRLTVT.

The V call is TRBV19, the J call TRBJ2-1; 7 nucleotides match TRBD1. The CDR3 extends over 18 amino acids. The V gene's germline CDR1 is LNHDA and CDR2 SQIVND (reference sequence). Trimming removed 3 bases from V and 4 bases from J; junction bases left unmatched: 15. The CDR3 loop reads CASSILSTGAIPYNEQFF. The DNA for the CDR3 is TGTGCCAGTAGTATTCTATCTACAGGGGCAATCCCATACAATGAGCAGTTCTTC. Filled out from reference TRBV19 and TRBJ2-1, the complete variable domain reads DGGITQSPKYLFRKEGQNVTLSCEQNLNHDAMYWYRQDPGQGLRLIYYSQIVNDFQKGDIAEGYSVSREKKESFPLTVTSAQKNPTAFYLCASSILSTGAIPYNEQFFGPGTRLTVL.

This chain links TRBV6-5 with TRBJ1-2; 9 bases agree with TRBD1. CDR1 is MNHEY and CDR2 is SVGAGI in the germline V gene. The CDR3 length is 14 residues. The V segment lost 5 bases and the J segment 4 bases; nucleotides outside the gene matches: 5. The CDR3 spells CASSTQGAGYGYTF. DNA for the CDR3: TGTGCCAGCAGTACACAGGGGGCTGGCTATGGCTACACCTTC.

The chain recombines TRBV11-2 with TRBJ2-7; 8 bases align to TRBD1. With 5 bases clipped from V and 7 bases from J, the junction kept 7 bases outside the gene matches. Looked up from germline, CDR1 is SGHAT and CDR2 is FQNNGV. The CDR3 sequence is 13 residues long. Written as DNA, the CDR3 is TGTGCCAGCAGCGCAGGACAGGGTCGGGAGCAGTACTTC. Its translation is CASSAGQGREQYF.

V gene TRBV18 combines with J gene TRBJ2-1; 11 bases align to TRBD2. Germline lookup yields CDR1 KGHSH and CDR2 LQKENI. The CDR3 loop spans 19 amino acids. After removal of 0 bases from V and 3 bases from J, the junction contained 10 bases not matched to a gene. The CDR3 is CASSPPSLAGGAFYNEQFF. CDR3 sequence (DNA): TGTGCCAGCTCACCACCTTCGCTAGCGGGAGGCGCTTTCTACAATGAGCAGTTCTTC.

The chain links TRBV2 to TRBJ1-4; D might be TRBD1 (5 bases). Germline V lookup: CDR1 SNHLY, CDR2 FYNNEI. Trimming removed 5 bases at V and 3 bases at J, with 13 bases between. The CDR3 is made up of 15 amino acids. This chain's CDR3 is CASSPEGVPNEKLFF. CDR3 DNA: TGTGCCAGCAGTCCGGAAGGGGTTCCTAATGAAAAACTGTTTTTT.

The chain employs TRBV7-2 and TRBJ2-1; 14 bases agree with TRBD2. The CDR3 length is 15 residues. Germline assignment: CDR1 SGHTA and CDR2 FQGNSA. Trimming cost V 5 bases and J 10 bases; bases outside gene matches: 7. CDR3 region: CASSRLAGGPREQFF. CDR3 coding DNA: TGTGCCAGCAGCCGACTAGCGGGAGGGCCTCGGGAGCAGTTCTTC.

The chain is built from TRBV19 and TRBJ2-1; a weak D match, TRBD2 (6 bases). Germline-derived CDR1 and CDR2 are LNHDA and SQIVND (reference sequence). Trimming removed 5 bases from V and 0 bases from J, with 11 bases in between. The CDR3 covers 15 residues. CDR3 residues: CASSGAGYSYNEQFF. The CDR3 DNA follows: TGTGCCAGTAGTGGCGCGGGGTACTCCTACAATGAGCAGTTCTTC.

The rearrangement joins TRBV18 to TRBJ2-3; D remains unclear. Germline CDR1 KGHSH, CDR2 LQKENI. CDR3 length: 14 amino acids. Deletions cut 5 bases from V and 1 base from J, with 10 bases between. CDR3 sequence reads: CASSVLEGTDTQYF. The CDR3 nucleotides are TGTGCCAGCTCAGTACTTGAAGGCACAGATACGCAGTATTTT.

J is TRBJ2-1 and V is TRBV6-6, with D uncertain. This CDR3 comprises 12 residues. Germline values: CDR1 MNHNY, CDR2 SVGAGI (reference sequence). V lost 5 bases to trimming and J lost 7 bases, with 9 bases between them. CDR3 region: CASSQKGNEQFF. The DNA for the CDR3 is TGTGCCAGCAGTCAAAAAGGGAATGAGCAGTTCTTC.

This sequence joins TRBV9 and TRBJ2-5, with D perhaps assigned TRBD1 or TRBD2 (5 bases each). This CDR3 has 12 amino acids. V was trimmed by 2 bases and J by 5 bases, leaving 7 bases between them. Per the germline V gene, CDR1 is SGDLS and CDR2 is YYNGEE. This CDR3 reads CASSVGTETQYF. The CDR3 DNA sequence: TGTGCCAGCAGCGTCGGGACGGAGACCCAGTACTTC.

V usage is TRBV12-5 and J usage is TRBJ2-1; D perhaps matches TRBD1 (6 bases). CDR3 length equals 15 residues. The ends were cut back, 7 bases at V and 0 bases at J, with 13 bases in the middle. CDR1 and CDR2 from the germline V gene are LGHNT and FRNRAP. CDR3 nucleotides: TGTGCTAGTGCTTCAGGGGAGAGCTCCTACAATGAGCAGTTCTTC. This codes for CASASGESSYNEQFF.

This chain links TRBV29-1 with TRBJ2-4; D may be TRBD2 (5 bases). The V end was cut by 5 bases, the J end by 3 bases, with 11 bases between. The CDR3 sequence is 13 residues long. From germline, CDR1 is SQVTM and CDR2 ANQGSEA. The CDR3 bases are TGCAGCGTTAATACTAGATTCAAAAACATTCAGTACTTC. It specifies CSVNTRFKNIQYF. The full variable domain, in which reference TRBV29-1 and TRBJ2-4 provide the parts outside the CDR3, is SAVISQKPSRDICQRGTSLTIQCQVDSQVTMMFWYRQQPGQSLTLIATANQGSEATYESGFVIDKFPISRPNLTFSTLTVSNMSPEDSSIYLCSVNTRFKNIQYFGAGTRLSVL.